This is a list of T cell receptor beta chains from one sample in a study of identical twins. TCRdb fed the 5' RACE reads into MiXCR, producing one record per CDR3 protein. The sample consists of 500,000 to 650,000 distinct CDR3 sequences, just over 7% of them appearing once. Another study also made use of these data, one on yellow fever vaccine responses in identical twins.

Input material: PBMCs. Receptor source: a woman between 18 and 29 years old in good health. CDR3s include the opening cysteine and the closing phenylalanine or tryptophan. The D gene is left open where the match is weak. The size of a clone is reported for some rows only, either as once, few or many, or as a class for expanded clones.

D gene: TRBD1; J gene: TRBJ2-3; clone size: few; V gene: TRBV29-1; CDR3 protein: CSVDGRPGGDTQYF; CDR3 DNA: TGCAGCGTTGATGGGCGGCCAGGGGGTGATACGCAGTATTTT
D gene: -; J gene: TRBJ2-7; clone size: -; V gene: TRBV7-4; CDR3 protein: CASSSPKGITYERYF; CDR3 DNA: TGTGCCAGCAGCTCCCCTAAGGGGATTACTTACGAGCGGTACTTC
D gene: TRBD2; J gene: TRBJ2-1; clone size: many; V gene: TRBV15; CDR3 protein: CATSGPWTSGSQNEQFF; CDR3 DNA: TGTGCCACCAGCGGACCTTGGACTAGCGGGAGTCAAAATGAGCAGTTCTTC
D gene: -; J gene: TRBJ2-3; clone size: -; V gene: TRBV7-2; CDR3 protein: CASSMDRTATDTQYF; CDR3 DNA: TGTGCCAGCAGCATGGACCGGACTGCTACAGATACGCAGTATTTT
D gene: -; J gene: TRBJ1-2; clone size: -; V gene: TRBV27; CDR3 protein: CASSLYSSNYGYTF; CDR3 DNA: TGTGCCAGCAGTTTATACTCATCTAACTATGGCTACACCTTC
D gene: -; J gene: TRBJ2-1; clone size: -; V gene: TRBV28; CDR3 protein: CASNFAGSAYNEQFF; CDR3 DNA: TGTGCCAGCAATTTCGCAGGGTCGGCCTACAATGAGCAGTTCTTC
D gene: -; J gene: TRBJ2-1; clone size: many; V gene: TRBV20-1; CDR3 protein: CSASGPGLTNEQFF; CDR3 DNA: TGCAGTGCTAGCGGGCCGGGACTTACTAATGAGCAGTTCTTC
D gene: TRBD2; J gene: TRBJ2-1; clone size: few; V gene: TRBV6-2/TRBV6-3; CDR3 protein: CASRERGDYNEQFF; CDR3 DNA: TGTGCCAGCAGGGAGCGGGGGGACTACAATGAGCAGTTCTTC
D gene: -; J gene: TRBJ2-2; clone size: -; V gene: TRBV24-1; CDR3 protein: CATEGSGELFF; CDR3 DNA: TGTGCCACCGAAGGGAGCGGGGAGCTGTTTTTT
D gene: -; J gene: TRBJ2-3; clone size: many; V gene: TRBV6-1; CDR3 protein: CATRSQGRTDTQYF; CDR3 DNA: TGTGCCACCCGGTCCCAGGGCCGCACAGATACGCAGTATTTT
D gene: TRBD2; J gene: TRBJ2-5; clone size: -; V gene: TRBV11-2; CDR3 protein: CASSSGTNRETQYF; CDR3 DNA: TGTGCCAGCAGCTCCGGGACTAACCGAGAGACCCAGTACTTC
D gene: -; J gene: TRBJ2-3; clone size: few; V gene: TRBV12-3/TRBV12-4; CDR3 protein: CASSFSRGTQYF; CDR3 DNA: TGTGCCAGCAGTTTTTCGCGGGGTACGCAGTATTTT
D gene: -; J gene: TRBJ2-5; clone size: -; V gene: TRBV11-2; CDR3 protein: CASSLDWGQRETQYF; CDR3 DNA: TGTGCCAGCAGCTTAGATTGGGGGCAGCGGGAGACCCAGTACTTC